This TCR beta chain is drawn from a study of shared clonotypes between healthy human individuals. General study results and limits: Measured sharing among donors was expected to vary with sequencing depth.

Germline lookup yields CDR1 SGHDN and CDR2 FVKESK. The CDR3 runs 16 residues. Trimming left V 4 bases short and J 3 bases short, with 17 bases between. Clones were sequenced by immunoSEQ multiplex PCR, and TCRdb holds only the in-frame ones, with some missing. The sample consists of roughly 450,000 clones, 79% of them appearing once. This clone showed up just once. Antigen unknown. Extraction of genomic DNA in unsorted samples used roughly 100 million PBMCs. This chain joins TRBV14 and TRBJ2-3, with D perhaps TRBD1 (6 bases). Input material: PBMCs. The receptor was isolated from a woman aged 40 to 50 in good health. Some clones in this sample may be carry-over from other donors' samples. CDR3 in DNA: TGTGCCAGCAGCCTTTCACGGACAGTAGTAACAGATACGCAGTATTTT. Protein sequence: CASSLSRTVVTDTQYF.